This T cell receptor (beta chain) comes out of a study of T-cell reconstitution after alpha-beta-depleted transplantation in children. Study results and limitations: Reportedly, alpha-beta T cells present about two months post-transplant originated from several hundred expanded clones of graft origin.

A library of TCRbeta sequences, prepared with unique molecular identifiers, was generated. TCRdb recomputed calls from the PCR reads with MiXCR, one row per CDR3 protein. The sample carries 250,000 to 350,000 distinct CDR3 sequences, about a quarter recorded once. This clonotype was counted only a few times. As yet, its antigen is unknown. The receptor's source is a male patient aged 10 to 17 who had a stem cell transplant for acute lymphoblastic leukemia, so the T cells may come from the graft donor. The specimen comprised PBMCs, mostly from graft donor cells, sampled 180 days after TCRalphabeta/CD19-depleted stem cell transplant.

The CDR3 sequence: CASSLRRESYNEQFF. In DNA, the CDR3 is TGTGCCAGCAGTTTAAGGCGGGAGTCCTACAATGAGCAGTTCTTC. The chain carries TRBV12-3 or TRBV12-4 and TRBJ2-1; 7 bases fit TRBD2. V was pared by 2 bases and J by 1 base, with 2 bases of the junction left unmatched. CDR3 size: 15 residues.